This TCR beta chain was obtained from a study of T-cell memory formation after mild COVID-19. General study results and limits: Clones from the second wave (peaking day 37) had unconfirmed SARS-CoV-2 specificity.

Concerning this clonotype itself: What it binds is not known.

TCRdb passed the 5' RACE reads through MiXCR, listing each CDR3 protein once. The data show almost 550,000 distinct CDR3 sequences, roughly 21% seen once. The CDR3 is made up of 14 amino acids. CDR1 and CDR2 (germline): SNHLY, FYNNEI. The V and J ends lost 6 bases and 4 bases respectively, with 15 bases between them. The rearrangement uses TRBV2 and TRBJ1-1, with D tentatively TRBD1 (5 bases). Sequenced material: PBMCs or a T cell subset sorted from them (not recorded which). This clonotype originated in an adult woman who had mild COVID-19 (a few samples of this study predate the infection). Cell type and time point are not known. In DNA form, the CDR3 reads TGTGCCAGCAGGCCTCAGGGTTCCCGCACTGAAGCTTTCTTT. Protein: CASRPQGSRTEAFF.